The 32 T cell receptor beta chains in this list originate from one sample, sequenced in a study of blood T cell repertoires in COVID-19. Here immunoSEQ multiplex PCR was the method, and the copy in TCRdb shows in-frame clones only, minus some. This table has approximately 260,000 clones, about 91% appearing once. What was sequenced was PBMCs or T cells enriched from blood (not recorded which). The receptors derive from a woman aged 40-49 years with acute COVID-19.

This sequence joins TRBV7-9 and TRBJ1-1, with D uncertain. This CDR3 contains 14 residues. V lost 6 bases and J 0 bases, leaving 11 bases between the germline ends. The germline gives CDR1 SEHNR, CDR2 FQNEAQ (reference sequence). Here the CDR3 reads CASRVSGLNTEAFF. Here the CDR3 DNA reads TGTGCCAGCAGGGTATCTGGGCTGAACACTGAAGCTTTCTTT.

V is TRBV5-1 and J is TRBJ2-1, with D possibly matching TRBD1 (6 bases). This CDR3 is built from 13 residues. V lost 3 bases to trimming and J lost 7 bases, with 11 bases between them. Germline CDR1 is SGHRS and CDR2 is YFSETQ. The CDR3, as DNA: TGCGCCAGCAGCTCCTACAGGGAGAATGAGCAGTTCTTC. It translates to CASSSYRENEQFF.

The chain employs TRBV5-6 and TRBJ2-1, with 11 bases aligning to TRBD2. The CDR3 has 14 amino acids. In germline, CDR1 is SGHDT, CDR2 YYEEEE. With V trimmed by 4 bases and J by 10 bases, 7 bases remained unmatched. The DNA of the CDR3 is TGTGCCAGCAGCCTAGCGGGAGGCCTATGGGAGCAGTTCTTC. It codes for CASSLAGGLWEQFF.

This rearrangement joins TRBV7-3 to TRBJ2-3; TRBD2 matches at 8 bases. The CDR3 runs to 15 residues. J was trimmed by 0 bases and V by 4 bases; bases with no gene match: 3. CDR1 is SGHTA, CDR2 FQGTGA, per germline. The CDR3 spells CASSSLAESTDTQYF. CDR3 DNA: TGTGCCAGCAGCTCACTAGCGGAAAGCACAGATACGCAGTATTTT.

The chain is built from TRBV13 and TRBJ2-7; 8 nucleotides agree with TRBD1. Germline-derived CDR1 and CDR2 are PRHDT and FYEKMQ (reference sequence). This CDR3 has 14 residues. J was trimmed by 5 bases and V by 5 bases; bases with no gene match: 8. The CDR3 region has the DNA TGTGCCAGCAGCCCCGGACAGGGCCGGGACGAGCAGTACGTC. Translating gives CASSPGQGRDEQYV.

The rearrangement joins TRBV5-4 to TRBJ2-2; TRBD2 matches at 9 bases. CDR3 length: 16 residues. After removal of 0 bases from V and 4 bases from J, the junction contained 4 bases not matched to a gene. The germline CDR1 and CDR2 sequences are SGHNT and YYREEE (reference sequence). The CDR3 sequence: CASSLGAGGGTGELFF. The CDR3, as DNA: TGTGCCAGCAGCTTGGGAGCGGGAGGTGGCACCGGGGAGCTGTTTTTT.

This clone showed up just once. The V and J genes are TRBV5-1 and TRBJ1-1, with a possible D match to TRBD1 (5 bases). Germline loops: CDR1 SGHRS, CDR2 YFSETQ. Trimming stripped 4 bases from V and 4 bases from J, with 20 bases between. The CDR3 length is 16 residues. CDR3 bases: TGCGCCAGCAGCCAGGACGCGGGGGGATTCGTCACTGAAGCTTTCTTT. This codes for CASSQDAGGFVTEAFF.

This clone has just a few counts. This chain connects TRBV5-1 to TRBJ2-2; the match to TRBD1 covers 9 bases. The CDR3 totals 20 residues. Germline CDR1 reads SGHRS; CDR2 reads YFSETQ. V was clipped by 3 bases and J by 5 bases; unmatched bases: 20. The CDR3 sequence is CASSSGLTGGSSLLTGELFF. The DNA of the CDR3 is TGCGCCAGCAGCTCGGGACTAACAGGGGGCTCATCGTTATTAACCGGGGAGCTGTTTTTT.

The CDR3 spells CASSQRTSGAQETQYF. The CDR3 DNA is TGCGCCAGCAGCCAAAGGACTAGCGGAGCACAAGAGACCCAGTACTTC. The chain is built from TRBV4-1 and TRBJ2-5; 10 bases align to TRBD2. The CDR3 consists of 16 residues. Looked up from germline, CDR1 is MGHRA and CDR2 is YSYEKL. V dropped 2 bases and J dropped 2; count of bases not matched to a gene: 5.

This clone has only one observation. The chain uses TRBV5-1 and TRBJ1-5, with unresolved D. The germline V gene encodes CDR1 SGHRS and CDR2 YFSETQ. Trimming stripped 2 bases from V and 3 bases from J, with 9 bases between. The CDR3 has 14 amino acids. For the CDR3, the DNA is TGCGCCAGCAGCTTCAACAGTGACAATCAGCCCCAGCATTTT. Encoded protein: CASSFNSDNQPQHF.

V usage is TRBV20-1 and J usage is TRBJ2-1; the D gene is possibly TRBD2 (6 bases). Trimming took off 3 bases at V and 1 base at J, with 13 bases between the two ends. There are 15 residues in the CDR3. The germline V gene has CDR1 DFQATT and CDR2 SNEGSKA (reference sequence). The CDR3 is CSASGGRGSYNEQFF. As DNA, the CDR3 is TGCAGTGCTAGTGGAGGGAGAGGTTCCTACAATGAGCAGTTCTTC.

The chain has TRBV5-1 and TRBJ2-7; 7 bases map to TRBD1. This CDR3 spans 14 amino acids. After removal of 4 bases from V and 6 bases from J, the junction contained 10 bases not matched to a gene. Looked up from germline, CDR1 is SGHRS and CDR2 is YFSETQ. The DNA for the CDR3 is TGCGCCAGCAGCCCCAGGGGGAGTGTGGCCGAGCAGTACTTC. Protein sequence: CASSPRGSVAEQYF.

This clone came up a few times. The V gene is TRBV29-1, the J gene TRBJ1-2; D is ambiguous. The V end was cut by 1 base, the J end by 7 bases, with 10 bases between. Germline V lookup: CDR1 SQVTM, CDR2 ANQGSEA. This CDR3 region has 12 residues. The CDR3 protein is CSVEGSRGGYTF. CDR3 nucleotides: TGCAGCGTTGAAGGCAGCCGGGGTGGCTACACCTTC.

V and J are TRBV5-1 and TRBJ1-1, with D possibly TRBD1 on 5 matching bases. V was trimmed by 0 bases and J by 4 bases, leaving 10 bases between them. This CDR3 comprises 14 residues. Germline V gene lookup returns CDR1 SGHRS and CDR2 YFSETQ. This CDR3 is CASSLGGAGTEAFF. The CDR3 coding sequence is TGCGCCAGCAGCTTGGGGGGCGCCGGCACTGAAGCTTTCTTT.

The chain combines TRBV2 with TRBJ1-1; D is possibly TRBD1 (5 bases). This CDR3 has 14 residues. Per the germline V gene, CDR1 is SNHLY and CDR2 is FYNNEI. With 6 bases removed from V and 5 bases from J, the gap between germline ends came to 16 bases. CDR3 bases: TGTGCCAGCAGGGGCTGGGGGAGGGAAACTGAAGCTTTCTTT. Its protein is CASRGWGRETEAFF.

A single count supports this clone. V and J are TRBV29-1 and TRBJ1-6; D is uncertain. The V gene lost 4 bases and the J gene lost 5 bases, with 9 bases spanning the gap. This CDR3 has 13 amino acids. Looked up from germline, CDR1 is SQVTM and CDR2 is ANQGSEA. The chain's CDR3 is CSVADQNNSPLHF. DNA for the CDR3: TGCAGCGTTGCAGATCAGAATAATTCACCCCTCCACTTT.

CDR3: CASSMAPGLAGGNEQFF. DNA of the CDR3: TGCGCCAGCAGCATGGCACCGGGACTAGCGGGGGGAAATGAGCAGTTCTTC. The V and J genes are TRBV5-1 and TRBJ2-1, with TRBD2 identical over 15 bases. V trimming: 4 bases; J trimming: 7 bases; junction bases outside the gene matches: 9. The CDR3 spans 17 residues. In germline, CDR1 is SGHRS, CDR2 YFSETQ.

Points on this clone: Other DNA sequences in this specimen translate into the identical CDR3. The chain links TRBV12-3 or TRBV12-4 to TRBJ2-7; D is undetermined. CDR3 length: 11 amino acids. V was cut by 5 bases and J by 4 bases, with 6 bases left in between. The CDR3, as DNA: TGTGCCAGCAGTCTGCAGTACGAGCAGTACTTC. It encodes CASSLQYEQYF.

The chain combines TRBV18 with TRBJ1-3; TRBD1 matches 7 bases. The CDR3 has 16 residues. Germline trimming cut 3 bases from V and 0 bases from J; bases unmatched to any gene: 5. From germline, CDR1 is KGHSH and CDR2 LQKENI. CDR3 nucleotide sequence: TGTGCCAGCTCACCCACAGGGGTTAGCTCTGGAAACACCATATATTTT. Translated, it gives CASSPTGVSSGNTIYF.

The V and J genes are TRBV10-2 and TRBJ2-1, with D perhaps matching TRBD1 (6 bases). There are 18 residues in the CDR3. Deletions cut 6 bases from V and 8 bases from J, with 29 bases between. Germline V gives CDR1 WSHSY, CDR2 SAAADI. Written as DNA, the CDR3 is TGCGCCAGCAGCGGACGTAGTCCCGGAACAGGGTCGCCGTATGAGCAGTTCTTC. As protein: CASSGRSPGTGSPYEQFF.

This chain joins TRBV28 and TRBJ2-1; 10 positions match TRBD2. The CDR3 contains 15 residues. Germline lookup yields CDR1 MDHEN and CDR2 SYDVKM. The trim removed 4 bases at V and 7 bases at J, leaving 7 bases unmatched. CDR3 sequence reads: CASSWPGLAFNEQFF. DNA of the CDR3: TGTGCCAGCAGTTGGCCGGGACTAGCGTTTAATGAGCAGTTCTTC.

CDR3 coding DNA: TGCGCCAGCAGCCAAGATGGGGCTAGCGGGAGCGCGGTCCGCAATGAGCAGTTCTTC. Protein product: CASSQDGASGSAVRNEQFF. This chain joins TRBV4-1 and TRBJ2-1; the match to TRBD2 covers 10 bases. Germline V gene lookup returns CDR1 MGHRA and CDR2 YSYEKL. V dropped 0 bases and J dropped 6; count of bases not matched to a gene: 14. This CDR3 comprises 19 residues.

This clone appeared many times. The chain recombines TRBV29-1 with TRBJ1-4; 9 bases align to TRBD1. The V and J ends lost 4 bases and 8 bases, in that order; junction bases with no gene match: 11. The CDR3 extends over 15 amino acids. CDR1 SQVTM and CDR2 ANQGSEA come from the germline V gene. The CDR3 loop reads CSVVFGTGSYEKLFF. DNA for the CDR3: TGCAGCGTTGTCTTTGGGACAGGGTCTTACGAAAAACTGTTTTTT.

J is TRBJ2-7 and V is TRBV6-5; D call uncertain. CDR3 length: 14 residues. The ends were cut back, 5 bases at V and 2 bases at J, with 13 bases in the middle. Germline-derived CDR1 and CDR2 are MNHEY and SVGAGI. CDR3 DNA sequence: TGTGCCAGCAGTCTAAACAGTTACCCCTACGAGCAGTACTTC. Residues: CASSLNSYPYEQYF.

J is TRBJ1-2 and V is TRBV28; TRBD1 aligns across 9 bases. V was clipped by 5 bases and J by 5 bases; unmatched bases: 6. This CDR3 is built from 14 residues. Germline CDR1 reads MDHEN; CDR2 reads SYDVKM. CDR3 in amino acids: CASSETGGFYGYTF. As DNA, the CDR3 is TGTGCCAGCAGTGAGACAGGGGGTTTTTATGGCTACACCTTC.

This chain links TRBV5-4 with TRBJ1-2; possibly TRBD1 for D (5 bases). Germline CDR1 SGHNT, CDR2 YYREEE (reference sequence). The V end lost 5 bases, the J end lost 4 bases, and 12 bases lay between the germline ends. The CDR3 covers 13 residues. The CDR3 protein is CASRLWGGYGYTF. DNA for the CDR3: TGTGCCAGCAGGCTATGGGGGGGCTATGGCTACACCTTC.

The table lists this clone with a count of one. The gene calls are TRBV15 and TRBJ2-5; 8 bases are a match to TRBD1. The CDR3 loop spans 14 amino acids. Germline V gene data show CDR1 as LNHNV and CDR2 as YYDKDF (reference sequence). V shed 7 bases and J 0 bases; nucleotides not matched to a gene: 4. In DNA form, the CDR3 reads TGTGCCACCACCCCGGACAGGGACCAAGAGACCCAGTACTTC. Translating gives CATTPDRDQETQYF.

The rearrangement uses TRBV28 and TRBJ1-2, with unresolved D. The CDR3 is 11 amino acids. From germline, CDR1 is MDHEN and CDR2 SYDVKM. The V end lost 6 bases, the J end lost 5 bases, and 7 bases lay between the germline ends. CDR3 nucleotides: TGTGCCAGCAGCCCAGGATATGGCTACACCTTC. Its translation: CASSPGYGYTF.

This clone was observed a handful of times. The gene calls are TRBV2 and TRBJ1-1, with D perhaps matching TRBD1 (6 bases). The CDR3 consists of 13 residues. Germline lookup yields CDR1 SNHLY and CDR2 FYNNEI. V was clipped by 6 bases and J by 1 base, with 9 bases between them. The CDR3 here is CASRRDTNTEAFF. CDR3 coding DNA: TGTGCCAGCAGGAGGGACACGAACACTGAAGCTTTCTTT. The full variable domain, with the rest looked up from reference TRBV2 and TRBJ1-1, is EPEVTQTPSHQVTQMGQEVILRCVPISNHLYFYWYRQILGQKVEFLVSFYNNEISEKSEIFDDQFSVERPDGSNFTLKIRSTKLEDSAMYFCASRRDTNTEAFFGQGTRLTVV.

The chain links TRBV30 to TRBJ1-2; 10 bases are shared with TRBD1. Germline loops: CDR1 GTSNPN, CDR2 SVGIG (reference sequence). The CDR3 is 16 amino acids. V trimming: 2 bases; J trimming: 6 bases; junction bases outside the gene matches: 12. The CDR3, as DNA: TGTGCCTGGAGTAAACGCCTCGGACAGGGGGATGATGGCTACACCTTC. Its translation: CAWSKRLGQGDDGYTF. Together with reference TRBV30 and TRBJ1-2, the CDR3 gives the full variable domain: SQTIHQWPATLVQPVGSPLSLECTVEGTSNPNLYWYRQAAGRGLQLLFYSVGIGQISSEVPQNLSASRPQDRQFILSSKKLLLSDSGFYLCAWSKRLGQGDDGYTFGSGTRLTVV.

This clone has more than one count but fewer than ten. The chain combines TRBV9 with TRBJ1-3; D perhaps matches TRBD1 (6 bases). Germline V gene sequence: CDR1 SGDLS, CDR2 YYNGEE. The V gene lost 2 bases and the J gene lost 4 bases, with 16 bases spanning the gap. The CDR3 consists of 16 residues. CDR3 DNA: TGTGCCAGCAGCGTGACGGGACACGTCGGAGGAAACACCATATATTTT. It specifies CASSVTGHVGGNTIYF.

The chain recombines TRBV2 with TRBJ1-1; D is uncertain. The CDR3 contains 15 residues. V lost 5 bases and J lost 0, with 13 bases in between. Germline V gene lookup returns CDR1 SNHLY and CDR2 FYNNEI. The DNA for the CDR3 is TGTGCCAGCAGTAAAATGGGCAACATGAACACTGAAGCTTTCTTT. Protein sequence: CASSKMGNMNTEAFF.